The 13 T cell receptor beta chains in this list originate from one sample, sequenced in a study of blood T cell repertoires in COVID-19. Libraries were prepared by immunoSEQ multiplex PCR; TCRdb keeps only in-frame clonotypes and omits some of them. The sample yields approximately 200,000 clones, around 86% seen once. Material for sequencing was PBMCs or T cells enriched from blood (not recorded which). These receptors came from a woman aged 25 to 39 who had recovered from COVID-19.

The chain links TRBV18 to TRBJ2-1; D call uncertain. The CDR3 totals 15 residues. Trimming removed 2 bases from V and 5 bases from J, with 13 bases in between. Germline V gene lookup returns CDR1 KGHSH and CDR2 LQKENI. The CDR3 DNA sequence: TGTGCCAGCTCACCAGGCGGTCTTCAGCACAATGAGCAGTTCTTC. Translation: CASSPGGLQHNEQFF.

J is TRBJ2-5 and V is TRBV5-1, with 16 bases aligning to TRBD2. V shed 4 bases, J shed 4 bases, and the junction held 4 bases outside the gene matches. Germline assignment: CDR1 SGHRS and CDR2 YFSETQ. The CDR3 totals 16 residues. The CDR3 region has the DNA TGCGCCAGCAGCCCGGGGACTAGCGGGAGGGTAGAGACCCAGTACTTC. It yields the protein CASSPGTSGRVETQYF.

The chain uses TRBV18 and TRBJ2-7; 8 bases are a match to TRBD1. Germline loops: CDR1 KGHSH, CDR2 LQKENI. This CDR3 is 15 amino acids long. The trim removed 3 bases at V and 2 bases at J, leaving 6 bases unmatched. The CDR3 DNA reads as TGTGCCAGCTCACCCACCGGGACAGGCCCCTACGAGCAGTACTTC. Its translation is CASSPTGTGPYEQYF.

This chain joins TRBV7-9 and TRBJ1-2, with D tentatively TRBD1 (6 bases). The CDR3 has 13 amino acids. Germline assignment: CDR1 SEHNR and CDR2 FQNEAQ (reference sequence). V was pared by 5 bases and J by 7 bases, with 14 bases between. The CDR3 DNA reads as TGTGCCAGCAGCGAAAACAGGGAGAGTGGCTACACCTTC. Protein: CASSENRESGYTF.

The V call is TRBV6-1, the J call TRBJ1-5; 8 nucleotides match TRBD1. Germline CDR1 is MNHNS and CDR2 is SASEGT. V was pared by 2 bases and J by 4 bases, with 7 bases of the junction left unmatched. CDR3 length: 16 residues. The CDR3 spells CASSESRDRLNQPQHF. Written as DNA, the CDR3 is TGTGCCAGCAGTGAAAGCCGGGACAGGCTTAATCAGCCCCAGCATTTT.

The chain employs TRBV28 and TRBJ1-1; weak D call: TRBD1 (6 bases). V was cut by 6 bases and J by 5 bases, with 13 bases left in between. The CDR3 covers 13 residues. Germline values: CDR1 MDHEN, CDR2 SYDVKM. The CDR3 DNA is TGTGCCAGCAGCCTGGGGGCAGGGACTGAAGCTTTCTTT. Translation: CASSLGAGTEAFF.

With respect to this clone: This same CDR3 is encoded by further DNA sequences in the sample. The CDR3 sequence: CASSLVGGQETQYF. The CDR3 DNA sequence: TGCGCCAGCAGCTTGGTGGGGGGCCAAGAGACCCAGTACTTC. The chain has TRBV5-1 and TRBJ2-5; the D gene is possibly TRBD2 (6 bases). CDR1 is SGHRS and CDR2 is YFSETQ in the germline V gene. The ends were cut back, 0 bases at V and 1 base at J, with 7 bases in the middle. The CDR3 sequence is 14 residues long.

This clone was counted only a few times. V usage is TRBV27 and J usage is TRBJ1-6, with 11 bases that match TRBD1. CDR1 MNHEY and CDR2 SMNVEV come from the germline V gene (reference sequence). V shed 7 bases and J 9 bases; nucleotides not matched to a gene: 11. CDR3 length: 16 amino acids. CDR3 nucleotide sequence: TGTGCCAGCAAGAGGACAGGGGGCGACGCCGGTTCACCCCTCCACTTT. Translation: CASKRTGGDAGSPLHF.

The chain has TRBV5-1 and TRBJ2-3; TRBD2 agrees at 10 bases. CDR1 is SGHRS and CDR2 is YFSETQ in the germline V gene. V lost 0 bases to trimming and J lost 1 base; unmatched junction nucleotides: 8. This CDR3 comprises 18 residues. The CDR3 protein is CASSLALAGVGGTDTQYF. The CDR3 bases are TGCGCCAGCAGCTTGGCTCTAGCGGGAGTCGGGGGCACAGATACGCAGTATTTT.

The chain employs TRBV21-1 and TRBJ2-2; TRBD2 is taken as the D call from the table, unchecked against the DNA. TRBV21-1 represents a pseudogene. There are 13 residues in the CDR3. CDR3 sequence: CASMGLFCGELFF. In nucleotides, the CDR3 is TGTGCCAGCATGGGACTCTTCTGCGGGGAGCTGTTTTTT.

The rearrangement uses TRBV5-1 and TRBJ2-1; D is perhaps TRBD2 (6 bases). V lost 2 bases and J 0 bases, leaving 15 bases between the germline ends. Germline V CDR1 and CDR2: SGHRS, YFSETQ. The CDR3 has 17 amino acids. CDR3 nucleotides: TGCGCCAGCAGCTTAGTCCCCATCGGGAGCTCCTACAATGAGCAGTTCTTC. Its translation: CASSLVPIGSSYNEQFF.

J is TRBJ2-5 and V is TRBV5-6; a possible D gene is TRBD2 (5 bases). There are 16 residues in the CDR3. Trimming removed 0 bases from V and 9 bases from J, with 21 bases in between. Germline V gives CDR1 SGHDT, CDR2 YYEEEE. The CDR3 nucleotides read TGTGCCAGCAGCTTGGGGTTTACGGCAACCCAGGAGGCCCAGTACTTC. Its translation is CASSLGFTATQEAQYF.

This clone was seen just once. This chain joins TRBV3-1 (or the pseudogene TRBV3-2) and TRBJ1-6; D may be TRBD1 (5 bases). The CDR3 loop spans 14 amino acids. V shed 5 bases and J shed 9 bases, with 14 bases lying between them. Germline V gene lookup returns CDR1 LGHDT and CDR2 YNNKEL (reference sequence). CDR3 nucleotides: TGTGCCAGCAGCTTTGACAGCTATCCTTCACCCCTCCACTTT. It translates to CASSFDSYPSPLHF.